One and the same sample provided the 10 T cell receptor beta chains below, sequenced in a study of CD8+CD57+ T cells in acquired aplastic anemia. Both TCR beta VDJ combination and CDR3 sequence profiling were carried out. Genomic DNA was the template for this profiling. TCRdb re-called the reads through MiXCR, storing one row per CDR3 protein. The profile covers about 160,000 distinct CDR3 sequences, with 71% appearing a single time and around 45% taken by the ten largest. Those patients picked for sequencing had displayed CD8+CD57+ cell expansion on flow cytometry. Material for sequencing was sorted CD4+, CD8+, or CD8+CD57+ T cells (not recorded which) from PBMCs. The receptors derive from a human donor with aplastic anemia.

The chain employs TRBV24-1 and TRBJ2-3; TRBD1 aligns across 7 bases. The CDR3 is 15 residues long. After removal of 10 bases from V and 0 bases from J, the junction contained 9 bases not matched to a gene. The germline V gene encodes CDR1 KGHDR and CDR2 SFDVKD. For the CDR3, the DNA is TGTGCCACTTCCCCGGGGACAGCTAGCACAGATACGCAGTATTTT. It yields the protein CATSPGTASTDTQYF.

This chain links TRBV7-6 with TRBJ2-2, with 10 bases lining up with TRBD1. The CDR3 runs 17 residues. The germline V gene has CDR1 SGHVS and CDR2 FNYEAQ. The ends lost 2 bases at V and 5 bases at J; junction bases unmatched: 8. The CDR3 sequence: CASSLLGTGVRTGELFF. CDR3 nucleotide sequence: TGTGCCAGCAGCTTACTCGGGACAGGGGTTCGAACCGGGGAGCTGTTTTTT. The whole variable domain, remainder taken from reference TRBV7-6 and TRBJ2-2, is GAGVSQSPRYKVTKRGQDVALRCDPISGHVSLYWYRQALGQGPEFLTYFNYEAQQDKSGLPNDRFSAERPEGSISTLTIQRTEQRDSAMYRCASSLLGTGVRTGELFFGEGSRLTVL.

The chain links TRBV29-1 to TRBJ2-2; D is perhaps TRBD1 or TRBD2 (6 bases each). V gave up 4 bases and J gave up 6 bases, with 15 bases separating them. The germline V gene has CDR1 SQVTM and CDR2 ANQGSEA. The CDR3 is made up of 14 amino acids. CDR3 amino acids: CSVGGAGEAGELFF. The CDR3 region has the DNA TGCAGCGTTGGCGGGGCAGGGGAAGCCGGGGAGCTGTTTTTT.

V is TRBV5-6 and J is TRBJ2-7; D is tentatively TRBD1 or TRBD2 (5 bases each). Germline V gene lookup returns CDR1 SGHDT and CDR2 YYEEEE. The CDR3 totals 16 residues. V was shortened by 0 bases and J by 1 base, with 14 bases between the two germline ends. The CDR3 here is CASSLAAGTGSYEQYF. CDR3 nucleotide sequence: TGTGCCAGCAGCTTGGCAGCAGGGACGGGGTCCTACGAGCAGTACTTC.

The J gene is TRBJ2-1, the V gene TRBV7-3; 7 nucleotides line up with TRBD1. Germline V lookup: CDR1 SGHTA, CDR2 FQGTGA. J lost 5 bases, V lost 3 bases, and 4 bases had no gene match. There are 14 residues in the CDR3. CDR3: CASSLVGQHNEQFF. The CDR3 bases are TGTGCCAGCAGCTTGGTGGGACAGCACAATGAGCAGTTCTTC.

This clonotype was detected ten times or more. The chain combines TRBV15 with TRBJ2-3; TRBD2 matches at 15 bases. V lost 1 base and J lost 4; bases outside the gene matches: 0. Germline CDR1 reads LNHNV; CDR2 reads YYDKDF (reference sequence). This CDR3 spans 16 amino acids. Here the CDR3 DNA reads TGTGCCACCAGCAGAGGGACTAGCGGGGGGGCAGATACGCAGTATTTT. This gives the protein CATSRGTSGGADTQYF.

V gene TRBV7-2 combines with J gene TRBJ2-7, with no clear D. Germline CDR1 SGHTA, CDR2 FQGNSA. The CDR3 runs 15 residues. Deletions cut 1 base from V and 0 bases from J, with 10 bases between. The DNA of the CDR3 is TGTGCCAGCAGCTTAGTCGCAGGCAGCTCCTACGAGCAGTACTTC. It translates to CASSLVAGSSYEQYF.

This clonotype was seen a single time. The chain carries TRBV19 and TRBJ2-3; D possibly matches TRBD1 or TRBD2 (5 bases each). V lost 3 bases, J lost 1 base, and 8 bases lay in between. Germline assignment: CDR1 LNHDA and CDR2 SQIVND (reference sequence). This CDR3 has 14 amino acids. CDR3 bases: TGTGCCAGTAGTATTGGGACGGGCACAGATACGCAGTATTTT. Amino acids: CASSIGTGTDTQYF. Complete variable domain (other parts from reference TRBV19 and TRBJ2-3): DGGITQSPKYLFRKEGQNVTLSCEQNLNHDAMYWYRQDPGQGLRLIYYSQIVNDFQKGDIAEGYSVSREKKESFPLTVTSAQKNPTAFYLCASSIGTGTDTQYFGPGTRLTVL.

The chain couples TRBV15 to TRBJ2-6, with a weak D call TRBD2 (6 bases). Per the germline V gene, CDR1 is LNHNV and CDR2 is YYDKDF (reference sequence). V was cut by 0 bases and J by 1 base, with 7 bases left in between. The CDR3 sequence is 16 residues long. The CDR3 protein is CATSRDRGSGANVLTF. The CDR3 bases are TGTGCCACCAGCAGAGATCGGGGGTCTGGGGCCAACGTCCTGACTTTC. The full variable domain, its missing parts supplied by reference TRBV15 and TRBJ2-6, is DAMVIQNPRYQVTQFGKPVTLSCSQTLNHNVMYWYQQKSSQAPKLLFHYYDKDFNNEADTPDNFQSRRPNTSFCFLDIRSPGLGDTAMYLCATSRDRGSGANVLTFGAGSRLTVL.

The CDR3 loop reads CASSKSPYNEQFF. As DNA, the CDR3 is TGTGCCAGCAGCAAAAGCCCATACAATGAGCAGTTCTTC. The chain combines TRBV9 with TRBJ2-1; D not resolved. With 4 bases removed from V and 4 bases from J, the gap between germline ends came to 9 bases. CDR3 length equals 13 residues. Germline V gene lookup returns CDR1 SGDLS and CDR2 YYNGEE.